One and the same sample provided the 14 T cell receptor beta chains below, sequenced in a study of follicular helper T cells after annual influenza vaccination. Time point given: 2015-2016 season, 7 days after influenza vaccination. Repertoires were generated with immunoSEQ multiplex PCR, while TCRdb's copy carries only in-frame clones and drops some. The sample has some 7,000 clones, 82% seen once. Sequenced here: CXCR5- memory CD4+ T cells sorted from blood, sampled 7 days after influenza vaccination. These TCRs come from an adult who received the influenza vaccine.

V gene TRBV9 combines with J gene TRBJ2-3; 7 nucleotides match TRBD1. Trimming took 3 bases from V and 1 from J; bases not matched to a gene: 8. Germline-derived CDR1 and CDR2 are SGDLS and YYNGEE. The CDR3 covers 16 residues. The CDR3 DNA follows: TGTGCCAGCAGCGACCTGGGGGACAGCCGCACAGATACGCAGTATTTT. Translation gives CASSDLGDSRTDTQYF.

The chain recombines TRBV19 with TRBJ1-1; TRBD1 matches at 8 bases. The germline CDR1 and CDR2 sequences are LNHDA and SQIVND (reference sequence). This CDR3 has 12 residues. The trim removed 5 bases at V and 8 bases at J, leaving 4 bases unmatched. For the CDR3, the DNA is TGTGCCAGTAGTCTCAGACAGGGGGAAGCTTTCTTT. It is translated as CASSLRQGEAFF.

The chain uses TRBV30 and TRBJ1-5, with D possibly being TRBD1 (6 bases). Germline values: CDR1 GTSNPN, CDR2 SVGIG (reference sequence). V lost 0 bases, J lost 7 bases, and 13 bases lay in between. The CDR3 sequence is 14 residues long. CDR3: CAWSVGTRAQPQHF. Here the CDR3 DNA reads TGTGCCTGGAGTGTGGGGACAAGGGCCCAGCCCCAGCATTTT.

J is TRBJ2-1 and V is TRBV5-1; D is possibly TRBD1 (6 bases). CDR1 and CDR2 (germline): SGHRS, YFSETQ. The CDR3 is 15 amino acids. Trimming cost V 1 base and J 4 bases, with 12 bases left between them. The CDR3 spells CASSLTGHGYNEQFF. CDR3 sequence (DNA): TGCGCCAGCAGCTTGACGGGACACGGGTACAATGAGCAGTTCTTC.

The rearrangement uses TRBV5-1 and TRBJ2-1; 12 positions agree with TRBD2. After removal of 4 bases from V and 0 bases from J, the junction contained 5 bases not matched to a gene. Germline V gene data show CDR1 as SGHRS and CDR2 as YFSETQ. There are 17 residues in the CDR3. The CDR3 here is CASSHGLAGSSYNEQFF. CDR3 DNA sequence: TGCGCCAGCAGCCACGGACTAGCGGGGAGCTCCTACAATGAGCAGTTCTTC. Filled out from reference TRBV5-1 and TRBJ2-1, the complete variable domain reads KAGVTQTPRYLIKTRGQQVTLSCSPISGHRSVSWYQQTPGQGLQFLFEYFSETQRNKGNFPGRFSGRQFSNSRSEMNVSTLELGDSALYLCASSHGLAGSSYNEQFFGPGTRLTVL.

The chain couples TRBV6-1 to TRBJ2-3; 12 bases are shared with TRBD2. The junction had 5 bases not matched to a gene; V was cut back by 6 bases and J by 4 bases. This CDR3 comprises 15 residues. Germline CDR1 and CDR2: MNHNS and SASEGT. The CDR3 spells CASSETSGRSDTQYF. CDR3 sequence (DNA): TGTGCCAGCAGCGAGACTAGCGGGAGATCAGATACGCAGTATTTT.

V usage is TRBV9 and J usage is TRBJ2-2; 9 nucleotides line up with TRBD1. This CDR3 has 15 residues. The germline V gene encodes CDR1 SGDLS and CDR2 YYNGEE. Germline trimming cut 2 bases from V and 5 bases from J; bases unmatched to any gene: 4. The CDR3, as DNA: TGTGCCAGCAGCGTCGGACAGGGGCTAACCGGGGAGCTGTTTTTT. Encoded protein: CASSVGQGLTGELFF.

The chain employs TRBV5-1 and TRBJ2-2; the match to TRBD2 covers 9 bases. CDR3 length: 17 residues. Trimming at V came to 2 bases and at J to 3 bases, leaving 8 bases not matched to a gene. Germline CDR1 SGHRS, CDR2 YFSETQ. CDR3 coding DNA: TGCGCCAGCAGCTTCTTGCTAGCGGGGTCATACACCGGGGAGCTGTTTTTT. Translation gives CASSFLLAGSYTGELFF.

Worth noting for this clone: Other DNA sequences in the same sample also yield this CDR3. The rearrangement links TRBV18 to TRBJ2-7; D is unclear. The CDR3 is made up of 13 amino acids. Germline assignment: CDR1 KGHSH and CDR2 LQKENI. V was clipped by 3 bases and J by 1 base, with 7 bases between them. CDR3 DNA sequence: TGTGCCAGCTCACCGGCAGATTCCTACGAGCAGTACTTC. Protein: CASSPADSYEQYF.

In its sample, this clone was seen once. The chain is built from TRBV15 and TRBJ1-1, with D possibly being TRBD1 (6 bases). CDR3 length equals 14 residues. Germline CDR1 reads LNHNV; CDR2 reads YYDKDF (reference sequence). V gave up 0 bases and J gave up 3 bases, with 8 bases separating them. CDR3 in amino acids: CATSRDPGDTEAFF. In nucleotides, the CDR3 is TGTGCCACCAGCAGAGATCCAGGGGACACTGAAGCTTTCTTT.

This clone showed up just once. This chain joins TRBV7-3 and TRBJ2-5; tentative D call: TRBD2 (5 bases). Trimming removed 5 bases from V and 0 bases from J, with 7 bases in between. The CDR3 is 13 residues long. From germline, CDR1 is SGHTA and CDR2 FQGTGA. The CDR3 region has the DNA TGTGCCAGCAGCGGGGAGAACCAAGAGACCCAGTACTTC. Translated: CASSGENQETQYF.

The table lists this clone with a few counts. The chain employs TRBV9 and TRBJ2-7; 9 bases agree with TRBD2. Germline lookup yields CDR1 SGDLS and CDR2 YYNGEE. Trimming took 0 bases from V and 6 from J; bases not matched to a gene: 7. This CDR3 spans 15 amino acids. In DNA form, the CDR3 reads TGTGCCAGCAGCGTAGTGCCTAGCGGGGAAGGCGAGCAGTACTTC. Its translation is CASSVVPSGEGEQYF.

This sequence joins TRBV20-1 and TRBJ2-5, with D uncertain. Trimming cost V 6 bases and J 5 bases, with 10 bases left between them. CDR1 is DFQATT, CDR2 SNEGSKA, per germline (reference sequence). The length of the CDR3 is 11 residues. CDR3 coding DNA: TGCAGTGCCGCGATCGGCGAGACCCAGTACTTC. It translates to CSAAIGETQYF.

The chain carries TRBV10-1 and TRBJ2-5, with unresolved D. Trimming removed 8 bases from V and 1 base from J, with 11 bases in between. Germline CDR1 WNHNN, CDR2 SYGVQD (reference sequence). The CDR3 contains 13 residues. The CDR3 loop reads CASRRNLQETQYF. The DNA of the CDR3 is TGCGCCAGCCGCCGTAATCTCCAAGAGACCCAGTACTTC.